This TCR beta chain comes out of a study of blood T cells in healthy people across ages. The sample holds many counts of this clonotype. A much larger clone lies a single base off, so this may be a read error. PCR was performed a second time for roughly 6 to 12 cycles using a sample-barcoded 5' primer and a J-beta primer mix. TCRdb re-derived calls from the 5' RACE reads in MiXCR, one entry per CDR3 protein. The sample carries roughly 680,000 distinct CDR3 sequences, roughly 50% recorded once. The CDR3 is 16 residues long. Germline values: CDR1 DFQATT, CDR2 SNEGSKA (reference sequence). V was clipped by 5 bases and J by 11 bases; unmatched bases: 16.

The TCR comes from an older woman in good health. The rearrangement uses TRBV20-1 and TRBJ2-5, with 14 bases matching TRBD2. Sequenced sample: blood. This chain's CDR3 is CSAFGLAGGTYNEQYF. CDR3 DNA: TGCAGTGCTTTTGGACTAGCGGGAGGAACCTACAATGAGCAGTACTTC.